Listed below are T cell receptor beta chains from one sample, sequenced in a study of human T cells and chemical hapten exposure. Via MiXCR, TCRdb re-called the RACE reads, giving one row per CDR3 protein. The sample has a few hundred thousand distinct CDR3 sequences; 5.5% are singletons. Source: whole blood, taken in connection with sensitization to the hapten diphenylcyclopropenone (DPC). These TCRs come from a woman in her late teens or twenties with alopecia areata. Some clones in this sample may be carry-over from other donors' samples. CDR3s include the opening cysteine and the closing phenylalanine or tryptophan. A D gene is named only where the DNA matches it firmly. Size tells how often a clone was seen (once, few, many) or the class of an expanded clone, and some rows leave it out.

v_call	clone_size	j_call	d_call	cdr3_nt	cdr3_aa
TRBV6-5	many	TRBJ1-5	TRBD1	TGTGCCAGCAGGGCGGACAGGGGGCTTTATCAGCCCCAGCATTTT	CASRADRGLYQPQHF
TRBV6-5	many	TRBJ2-7	-	TGTGCCAGCAGTTACCCCGGGACGGAGTCCTACGAGCAGTACTTC	CASSYPGTESYEQYF
TRBV5-1	many	TRBJ2-5	-	TGCGCCAGCAGCTTTCAGCAGGGAGAGACCCAGTACTTC	CASSFQQGETQYF
TRBV29-1	few	TRBJ2-1	-	TGCAGCGTTGAGCTCCCCGGGGCGATCAATGAGCAGTTCTTC	CSVELPGAINEQFF
TRBV6-2/TRBV6-3	many	TRBJ2-3	-	TGTGCCAGCAGTTACTTGGGGGACCCAGATACGCAGTATTTT	CASSYLGDPDTQYF
TRBV12-3/TRBV12-4	many	TRBJ2-2	-	TGTGCCAGCAGTTTATTGTCCACCGGGGAGCTGTTTTTT	CASSLLSTGELFF
TRBV24-1	-	TRBJ2-3	TRBD2	TGTGCCACCCGCGGACTAGCGGGGAGCACAGATACGCAGTATTTT	CATRGLAGSTDTQYF
TRBV6-5	many	TRBJ2-3	TRBD2	TGTGCCAGCAGAACCGCCGCGGGGGGGCGAGATACGCAGTATTTT	CASRTAAGGRDTQYF
TRBV6-5	few	TRBJ2-3	-	TGTGCCAGCAGGTGGGACCGCCGTTACCAGGGTACGCAGTATTTT	CASRWDRRYQGTQYF
TRBV6-6	-	TRBJ1-2	-	TGTGCCAGCAGTTACTCTTCGGACAGCTATGGCTACACCTTC	CASSYSSDSYGYTF
TRBV16	few	TRBJ2-5	TRBD1	TGTGCCAGCAGTCTACAGGGGGTCCGGCAAGAGACCCAGTACTTC	CASSLQGVRQETQYF
TRBV28	-	TRBJ1-5	TRBD1	TGTGCCAGCAGTTCTTTCGAGATGACAGGGTTGAATCAGCCCCAGCATTTT	CASSSFEMTGLNQPQHF
TRBV5-1	many	TRBJ1-5	-	TGCGCCAGCAGCTTGGAAGGGGAAGGTGGTCAGCCCCAGCATTTT	CASSLEGEGGQPQHF
TRBV5-1	-	TRBJ2-1	-	TGCGCCAGCAGCTTGAGTAGCAATGAGCAGTTCTTC	CASSLSSNEQFF
TRBV24-1	many	TRBJ2-2	-	TGTGCCACCAGTGACCCACAGGGAGCGAACACCGGGGAGCTGTTTTTT	CATSDPQGANTGELFF
TRBV20-1	-	TRBJ1-5	-	TGCAGTGCTAGAGAAACAGCTAATCAGCCCCAGCATTTT	CSARETANQPQHF
TRBV6-1	few	TRBJ1-4	TRBD1	TGTGCCAGCAGCATTGGGACAGGGGAGCGAAAACTGTTTTTT	CASSIGTGERKLFF
TRBV7-3	many	TRBJ2-3	-	TGTGCCAGCAGCTCCCCAGGTACAGATACGCAGTATTTT	CASSSPGTDTQYF
TRBV7-9	-	TRBJ2-3	-	TGTGCCAGCCGCTCATCGGGACGAGATACGCAGTATTTT	CASRSSGRDTQYF
TRBV7-9	-	TRBJ2-7	-	TGTGCCAGCAGCGCCGTTGACTCCTACGAGCAGTACTTC	CASSAVDSYEQYF
TRBV28	few	TRBJ1-1	-	TGTGCCAGCAGTCTCGTACTTGGGTCTGAAGCTTTCTTT	CASSLVLGSEAFF
TRBV7-2	many	TRBJ2-5	-	TGTGCCAGCAGCCCTTCGGCCTCCCAACCAAGGCAGTACTTC	CASSPSASQPRQYF
TRBV3-1	many	TRBJ2-2	-	TGTGCCAGCAGCCAAGGGCCCGGGGAGCTGTTTTTT	CASSQGPGELFF
TRBV4-3	few	TRBJ1-2	-	TGCGCCAGCAGCCAAAGGACCCGGTCGAGTATCCCCTATGGCTACACCTTC	CASSQRTRSSIPYGYTF
TRBV28	many	TRBJ1-5	TRBD1	TGTGCCAGCACCTGGACAGGCCGCAATCAGCCCCAGCATTTT	CASTWTGRNQPQHF
TRBV18	-	TRBJ1-1	TRBD1	TGTGCCAGCTCACCACCGGGACAGACAAGGACTGAAGCTTTCTTT	CASSPPGQTRTEAFF
TRBV12-3/TRBV12-4	-	TRBJ2-7	TRBD1	TGTGCCAGCAGCTCCGGGACAGGGAGCTCCTACGAGCAGTACTTC	CASSSGTGSSYEQYF
TRBV10-3	many	TRBJ2-7	-	TGTGCCATCAGGAAAGACGGTTCCTACGAGCAGTACTTC	CAIRKDGSYEQYF
TRBV27	-	TRBJ2-5	TRBD1	TGTGCCAGCAGTCCCCTGGGACAGCCCCAAGAGACCCAGTACTTC	CASSPLGQPQETQYF
TRBV5-1	-	TRBJ2-5	-	TGCGCCAGCAGCTTGGAGGGACCCCGAGAGACCCAGTACTTC	CASSLEGPRETQYF
TRBV4-1	-	TRBJ1-5	-	TGCGCCAGCAGCCAAGTAGGCACAGGAGTTCAGCCCCAGCATTTT	CASSQVGTGVQPQHF
TRBV6-2/TRBV6-3	many	TRBJ2-1	TRBD2	TGTGCCAGCAGTTCGAGCGGGGTATACAATGAGCAGTTCTTC	CASSSSGVYNEQFF
TRBV18	few	TRBJ1-6	-	TGTGCCAGCTCCCCCGACAGACCACCCCTCCACTTT	CASSPDRPPLHF
TRBV18	many	TRBJ2-1	-	TGTGCCAGCTCATCTAACAGGGTTTGGAACAATGAGCAGTTCTTC	CASSSNRVWNNEQFF
TRBV2	-	TRBJ2-3	-	TGTGCCAGCAGTGAGTCAGCGGGCCTGGCGGGGACGCAGTATTTT	CASSESAGLAGTQYF
TRBV7-9	many	TRBJ2-1	-	TGTGCCAGCAGCTTAGAGATGGCGTACAATGAGCAGTTCTTC	CASSLEMAYNEQFF
TRBV29-1	many	TRBJ2-5	-	TGCAGCGTTGAGGAGGGGGCGCAGGGGACCCAGTACTTC	CSVEEGAQGTQYF
TRBV5-1	few	TRBJ2-7	-	TGCGCCAGCAGCTTGGGGGCCGGGCGCGAGCAGTACTTC	CASSLGAGREQYF
TRBV7-9	few	TRBJ1-1	-	TGTGCCAGCAGCTCGATGGACAGTACGAACACTGAAGCTTTCTTT	CASSSMDSTNTEAFF